This T cell receptor (beta chain) appears in the sequencing data of a study of OX40 agonist ivuxolimab in advanced cancers. Trimming pared 3 bases from V and 4 bases from J, leaving 12 bases between. Germline loops: CDR1 LNHNV, CDR2 YYDKDF (reference sequence). The CDR3 extends over 14 amino acids. Findings and caveats of the study: With doses of 0.1 to 3.0 mg/kg, CD4+ and CD8+ blood T cells had undergone clonal expansion by week 6. CD8+ T cells (on average) carried more expanded clones than CD4+ T cells.

The table came from immunoSEQ multiplex PCR; TCRdb's copy has only in-frame clones and leaves some out. The data hold 95,000 to 100,000 clones, with roughly 80% observed a single time. Patients were excluded for autoimmune disease history or systemic immunosuppression. Notes on this clone: Its antigen is undetermined.

The chain carries TRBV15 and TRBJ2-5, with D maybe TRBD2 (6 bases). The material sequenced was CD4+ or CD8+ T cells sorted from blood, taken in a trial of the OX40 agonist ivuxolimab. This TCR derives from an adult with an advanced solid tumor such as melanoma, head and neck, liver or kidney cancer. CDR3 DNA: TGTGCCACCAGCAGCCAAATGGGGGGAGAGACCCAGTACTTC. Its protein product is CATSSQMGGETQYF.